What follows are 10 T cell receptor beta chains derived from one specimen sequenced in a study of blood T cell repertoires in COVID-19. Profiled with immunoSEQ multiplex PCR; TCRdb holds only in-frame clones, not every one. Among around 53,000 clones listed, roughly 83% were seen once. Sequencing was performed on peripheral blood. These receptors were obtained from a man in his 70s with active COVID-19.

Remarks on this clone: The junction and the germline gene differ at one end; a read error may be behind it. The sample holds other DNA sequences that translate to the same CDR3. The rearrangement uses TRBV6-2 or TRBV6-3 and TRBJ2-7; no definite D call. Germline CDR1 is MNHEY and CDR2 is SVGEGT. The CDR3 contains 13 residues. In DNA, the CDR3 is TGTGCCAGCAGTTACGGCACTAACTACGAGCAGTATTTC. It is translated as CASSYGTNYEQYF.

The chain combines TRBV28 with TRBJ1-6, with 8 bases identical to TRBD1. Unmatched junction bases numbered 9, after V lost 4 bases and J lost 10 bases. The CDR3 length is 15 residues. Germline loops: CDR1 MDHEN, CDR2 SYDVKM. CDR3 DNA: TGTGCCAGCAGTTCGCTGGCGACAGGGGTCTCACCCCTCCACTTT. Its translation is CASSSLATGVSPLHF.

The CDR3 reads CASSTTGNTEAFF. The CDR3 region has the DNA TGTGCCAGTAGTACGACAGGGAACACTGAAGCTTTCTTT. The chain has TRBV19 and TRBJ1-1; D is perhaps TRBD1 (6 bases). Germline V CDR1 and CDR2: LNHDA, SQIVND (reference sequence). Trimming stripped 4 bases from V and 1 base from J, with 7 bases between. The length of the CDR3 is 13 residues.

V and J are TRBV5-5 and TRBJ2-1, with D unclear. CDR1 is SGHKS, CDR2 YYEKEE, per germline (reference sequence). V was cut by 4 bases and J by 3 bases, with 20 bases left in between. CDR3 size: 17 residues. CDR3 amino acids: CASSISPTSQRYNEQFF. The CDR3 DNA sequence: TGTGCCAGCAGCATATCGCCGACTTCCCAACGCTACAATGAGCAGTTCTTC.

V is TRBV5-6 and J is TRBJ2-7; 7 bases fit TRBD1. CDR3 size: 13 residues. The J segment lost 4 bases and the V segment lost 4 bases, leaving 5 bases of the junction unmatched. CDR1 and CDR2 (germline): SGHDT, YYEEEE. CDR3 amino acids: CASSRGQVYEQYF. The DNA of the CDR3 is TGTGCCAGCAGCCGTGGACAGGTGTACGAGCAGTACTTC.

V gene TRBV4-3 combines with J gene TRBJ1-2; D gene ambiguous. Germline V gives CDR1 LGHNA, CDR2 YSLEER. V lost 0 bases and J lost 2, with 7 bases in between. The CDR3 has 14 amino acids. The CDR3 DNA reads as TGCGCCAGCAGCCAAGATAACACCAACTATGGCTACACCTTC. Translating gives CASSQDNTNYGYTF.

J is TRBJ2-3 and V is TRBV5-4; TRBD1 matches 8 bases. The CDR3 contains 15 residues. J lost 2 bases, V lost 0 bases, and 2 bases had no gene match. From germline, CDR1 is SGHNT and CDR2 YYREEE (reference sequence). The CDR3 spells CASSLGDRSTDTQYF. DNA of the CDR3: TGTGCCAGCAGCTTGGGGGACAGGTCCACAGATACGCAGTATTTT.

This rearrangement joins TRBV11-2 to TRBJ2-3; D is perhaps TRBD2 (6 bases). CDR3 length: 16 residues. Germline V gene sequence: CDR1 SGHAT, CDR2 FQNNGV. Trimming cost V 7 bases and J 6 bases, with 23 bases left between them. In DNA, the CDR3 is TGTGCCAGCACCCAAAGAGGGCGGGCGGAGGGGGATACGCAGTATTTT. Its protein is CASTQRGRAEGDTQYF.

With regard to this clone: At the DNA level, this CDR3 is encoded by other sequences in the same sample as well. The V call is TRBV7-2, the J call TRBJ2-3; the match to TRBD2 covers 12 bases. The CDR3 loop spans 16 amino acids. Trimming took 1 base from V and 4 from J; bases not matched to a gene: 3. Germline CDR1 and CDR2: SGHTA and FQGNSA. CDR3 sequence reads: CASSLGLAGGADTQYF. The DNA of the CDR3 is TGTGCCAGCAGCTTAGGTCTAGCGGGAGGGGCAGATACGCAGTATTTT. The full variable domain, completed using reference TRBV7-2 and TRBJ2-3, is GAGVSQSPSNKVTEKGKDVELRCDPISGHTALYWYRQSLGQGLEFLIYFQGNSAPDKSGLPSDRFSAERTGGSVSTLTIQRTQQEDSAVYLCASSLGLAGGADTQYFGPGTRLTVL.

This chain uses TRBV9 with TRBJ1-1, with a tentative D call TRBD1 (6 bases). This CDR3 comprises 14 residues. V was cut by 4 bases and J by 0 bases, with 10 bases left in between. CDR1 is SGDLS and CDR2 is YYNGEE in the germline V gene. This chain's CDR3 is CASSKTGVNTEAFF. CDR3 sequence (DNA): TGTGCCAGCAGCAAGACAGGTGTGAACACTGAAGCTTTCTTT.